Presented here are 28 T cell receptor beta chains from one specimen sequenced in a study of response to subunit inactivated influenza vaccine. TCRdb re-called the RT-PCR reads with MiXCR, one entry per CDR3 protein. This table holds about 520,000 distinct CDR3 sequences, roughly 7.9% found once. The sample in question was PBMCs from blood, obtained roughly 24 months after vaccination. These receptors all stem from a man between 50 and 75 years old who received an inactivated influenza vaccine.

This clonotype was seen ten or more times. The rearrangement uses TRBV5-1 and TRBJ2-2; D gene unclear. Trimming stripped 0 bases from V and 1 base from J, with 7 bases between. The CDR3 loop spans 15 amino acids. The germline V gene encodes CDR1 SGHRS and CDR2 YFSETQ. CDR3: CASSLEHLNTGELFF. The CDR3 bases are TGCGCCAGCAGCTTGGAGCACCTGAACACCGGGGAGCTGTTTTTT.

The chain carries TRBV6-1 and TRBJ2-6, with D perhaps TRBD2 (5 bases). There are 14 residues in the CDR3. In germline, CDR1 is MNHNS, CDR2 SASEGT. Trimming stripped 2 bases from V and 4 bases from J, with 6 bases between. The DNA for the CDR3 is TGTGCCAGCAGTGAAAGCGGCGGGGCCAACGTCCTGACTTTC. It translates to CASSESGGANVLTF.

This clonotype appeared many times. The chain carries TRBV29-1 and TRBJ2-1, with TRBD2 matching 9 bases. From germline, CDR1 is SQVTM and CDR2 ANQGSEA. The CDR3 runs to 16 residues. V lost 0 bases, J lost 0 bases, and 3 bases stayed unmatched. CDR3 loop: CSVEELAGRSYNEQFF. CDR3 DNA sequence: TGCAGCGTTGAAGAACTAGCGGGCCGCTCCTACAATGAGCAGTTCTTC.

At least ten counts were recorded for this clonotype. V usage is TRBV29-1 and J usage is TRBJ2-3; maybe TRBD1 (6 bases). V was shortened by 8 bases and J by 4 bases, with 13 bases between the two germline ends. CDR3 size: 12 residues. From germline, CDR1 is SQVTM and CDR2 ANQGSEA. The CDR3 region has the DNA TGCAGCCAGGGGACAAGCTCAGATACGCAGTATTTT. It is translated as CSQGTSSDTQYF.

This clonotype was observed at least ten times. The J gene is TRBJ2-3, the V gene TRBV10-3; 8 bases fit TRBD2. Germline values: CDR1 ENHRY, CDR2 SYGVKD. J gave up 1 base and V 4 bases, and 4 bases lay outside the gene matches. The CDR3 sequence is 15 residues long. CDR3 nucleotide sequence: TGTGCCATCAGTGCCGGGGGGGGAGGCACAGATACGCAGTATTTT. Protein: CAISAGGGGTDTQYF.

The rearrangement links TRBV27 to TRBJ2-5; 10 nucleotides line up with TRBD1. The CDR3 extends over 15 amino acids. The germline V gene encodes CDR1 MNHEY and CDR2 SMNVEV (reference sequence). Trimming removed 6 bases from V and 5 bases from J; junction bases left unmatched: 9. Here the CDR3 reads CASSFRQGARETQYF. CDR3 sequence (DNA): TGTGCCAGCAGCTTCCGACAGGGGGCACGTGAGACCCAGTACTTC.

This clonotype was detected a few times. The chain employs TRBV5-1 and TRBJ1-1; 8 positions match TRBD1. Unmatched junction bases numbered 11, after V lost 4 bases and J lost 6 bases. The CDR3 runs to 15 residues. Germline V gives CDR1 SGHRS, CDR2 YFSETQ. The DNA of the CDR3 is TGCGCCAGCAGCACGACCCCAGGGGGCGGCCCTGAAGCTTTCTTT. Residues: CASSTTPGGGPEAFF.

This clonotype occurred a few times. V gene TRBV20-1 combines with J gene TRBJ1-1, with D tentatively TRBD1 (6 bases). This CDR3 is 12 amino acids long. The germline V gene has CDR1 DFQATT and CDR2 SNEGSKA (reference sequence). CDR3 bases: TGCAGCGGCGACAGGTTGAACACTGAAGCTTTCTTT. Its protein product is CSGDRLNTEAFF.

This clonotype was seen only a few times. The V call is TRBV12-3 or TRBV12-4, the J call TRBJ2-3; the D is unclear. Trimming removed 6 bases from V and 9 bases from J, with 19 bases in between. This CDR3 is 14 amino acids long. DNA for the CDR3: TGTGCCAGCAGCTTGGACCGACCTCTCCCCACGCAGTATTTT. Residues: CASSLDRPLPTQYF.

CDR3: CRADGRGDTQYF. The DNA of the CDR3 is TGCAGGGCGGATGGCCGAGGAGATACGCAGTATTTT. The chain joins TRBV20-1 to TRBJ2-3; the D is unclear. Per the germline V gene, CDR1 is DFQATT and CDR2 is SNEGSKA (reference sequence). The CDR3 consists of 12 residues.

In its sample, this clonotype was seen many times. V is TRBV20-1 and J is TRBJ2-2; D ambiguous. Trimming stripped 4 bases from V and 11 bases from J, with 14 bases between. The CDR3 sequence is 12 residues long. Germline CDR1 DFQATT, CDR2 SNEGSKA (reference sequence). CDR3 amino acids: CSATRNSYELFF. The CDR3 DNA sequence: TGCAGTGCTACAAGGAACAGCTATGAGCTGTTTTTT.

A word on this clonotype: A much larger clone is a single base away; this may be a read error. The chain employs TRBV5-1 and TRBJ2-3; TRBD1 matches at 8 bases. Losses at the gene ends were 7 bases for V and 0 bases for J; bases not matched to a gene: 7. The CDR3 contains 15 residues. Germline V gene sequence: CDR1 SGHRS, CDR2 YFSETQ. The CDR3 coding sequence is TGCGCCAGCTGCCCGGGGGACAGGAGCACAGATACGCAGTATTTT. It encodes CASCPGDRSTDTQYF. The whole variable domain, remainder taken from reference TRBV5-1 and TRBJ2-3, is KAGVTQTPRYLIKTRGQQVTLSCSPISGHRSVSWYQQTPGQGLQFLFEYFSETQRNKGNFPGRFSGRQFSNSRSEMNVSTLELGDSALYLCASCPGDRSTDTQYFGPGTRLTVL.

V gene TRBV5-1 combines with J gene TRBJ2-7; D ambiguous. Germline-derived CDR1 and CDR2 are SGHRS and YFSETQ. Trimming took off 2 bases at V and 5 bases at J, with 8 bases between the two ends. There are 12 residues in the CDR3. Written as DNA, the CDR3 is TGCGCCAGCAGCTTTAATTACGACGAGCAGTACTTC. This gives the protein CASSFNYDEQYF.

Ten or more counts support this clonotype. This sequence joins TRBV5-1 and TRBJ1-1; 8 bases match TRBD1. Trimming cost V 4 bases and J 6 bases; bases outside gene matches: 8. Germline loops: CDR1 SGHRS, CDR2 YFSETQ. This CDR3 is 14 amino acids long. CDR3 protein: CASSINPGGSEAFF. The CDR3 coding sequence is TGCGCCAGCAGCATAAATCCAGGGGGCTCTGAAGCTTTCTTT.

The rearrangement joins TRBV7-2 to TRBJ2-1; D uncertain. The CDR3 runs 15 residues. Germline CDR1 is SGHTA and CDR2 is FQGNSA. The V end was cut by 1 base, the J end by 1 base, with 8 bases between. Written as DNA, the CDR3 is TGTGCCAGCAGCTTAGGTAGATTTTCCTACAATGAGCAGTTCTTC. This encodes CASSLGRFSYNEQFF.

This sequence joins TRBV11-2 and TRBJ1-1, with D perhaps TRBD1 (6 bases). The CDR3 sequence is 14 residues long. Trimming stripped 5 bases from V and 3 bases from J, with 13 bases between. Germline CDR1 and CDR2: SGHAT and FQNNGV. The CDR3 loop reads CASSTQGGYTEAFF. For the CDR3, the DNA is TGTGCCAGCAGCACACAGGGTGGGTACACTGAAGCTTTCTTT.

CDR3 loop: CASSLGRGVANTEAFF. The CDR3 DNA follows: TGCGCCAGCAGCTTGGGGAGGGGCGTAGCGAACACTGAAGCTTTCTTT. The rearrangement joins TRBV5-1 to TRBJ1-1, with D possibly matching TRBD1 (5 bases). From germline, CDR1 is SGHRS and CDR2 YFSETQ. V lost 0 bases and J 1 base, leaving 13 bases between the germline ends. The CDR3 runs 16 residues. Full variable domain (outside the CDR3, taken from reference TRBV5-1 and TRBJ1-1): KAGVTQTPRYLIKTRGQQVTLSCSPISGHRSVSWYQQTPGQGLQFLFEYFSETQRNKGNFPGRFSGRQFSNSRSEMNVSTLELGDSALYLCASSLGRGVANTEAFFGQGTRLTVV.

This clonotype was detected only a few times. The V gene is TRBV6-2 or TRBV6-3, the J gene TRBJ2-1; D not resolved. V was trimmed by 4 bases and J by 0 bases, leaving 10 bases between them. This CDR3 contains 15 residues. CDR1 MNHEY and CDR2 SVGEGT come from the germline V gene. The CDR3 protein is CASSSRAHSYNEQFF. The CDR3 region has the DNA TGTGCCAGCAGTTCCCGTGCACACTCCTACAATGAGCAGTTCTTC.

The chain links TRBV20-1 to TRBJ1-2, with D uncertain. Germline V gene lookup returns CDR1 DFQATT and CDR2 SNEGSKA (reference sequence). V was clipped by 3 bases and J by 3 bases, with 2 bases between them. CDR3 length: 10 amino acids. CDR3 protein: CSASDYGYTF. DNA for the CDR3: TGCAGTGCTAGTGACTATGGCTACACCTTC.

The V gene is TRBV2, the J gene TRBJ2-1; 10 nucleotides agree with TRBD2. This CDR3 is built from 15 residues. Germline values: CDR1 SNHLY, CDR2 FYNNEI. The V segment lost 6 bases and the J segment 9 bases; nucleotides outside the gene matches: 11. CDR3 in amino acids: CASSGLERGGTEQFF. CDR3 bases: TGTGCCAGCAGCGGGTTGGAGCGGGGGGGCACTGAGCAGTTCTTC.

The chain joins TRBV27 to TRBJ2-4, with no clear D. Germline V lookup: CDR1 MNHEY, CDR2 SMNVEV (reference sequence). This CDR3 has 16 residues. Trimming pared 0 bases from V and 0 bases from J, leaving 9 bases between. CDR3: CASSLSSLLAKNIQYF. CDR3 nucleotide sequence: TGTGCCAGCAGTTTATCGAGCCTCCTAGCCAAAAACATTCAGTACTTC.

The chain carries TRBV3-1 and TRBJ2-7; 12 nucleotides match TRBD2. The CDR3 is 18 amino acids. The germline V gene has CDR1 LGHDT and CDR2 YNNKEL (reference sequence). The J segment lost 5 bases and the V segment lost 1 base, leaving 12 bases of the junction unmatched. CDR3 sequence: CASSQVASGRAKSHEQYF. The DNA of the CDR3 is TGTGCCAGCAGCCAAGTGGCTAGCGGGAGGGCCAAATCCCACGAGCAGTACTTC.

This clonotype came up a few times. This chain connects TRBV29-1 to TRBJ2-1, with 12 bases that match TRBD2. Trimming at V came to 7 bases and at J to 2 bases, leaving 15 bases not matched to a gene. Germline values: CDR1 SQVTM, CDR2 ANQGSEA. The CDR3 is 18 residues long. The CDR3 coding sequence is TGCAGCGGTAAATCAGCTAGCGGGAGGGCCTTCCCCTACAATGAGCAGTTCTTC. This codes for CSGKSASGRAFPYNEQFF.

This clonotype has ten or more counts. The V and J genes are TRBV6-5 and TRBJ2-3, with D perhaps matching TRBD1 or TRBD2 (6 bases each). This CDR3 region has 17 residues. The V gene lost 0 bases and the J gene lost 5 bases, with 18 bases spanning the gap. The germline V gene has CDR1 MNHEY and CDR2 SVGAGI. The chain's CDR3 is CASSYSSSRGGKDTQYF. In DNA, the CDR3 is TGTGCCAGCAGTTACTCGTCTTCCAGGGGAGGTAAAGATACGCAGTATTTT.

The genes are TRBV4-1 and TRBJ2-1; D gene unclear. Germline V gene sequence: CDR1 MGHRA, CDR2 YSYEKL. V lost 0 bases and J lost 9, with 6 bases in between. The CDR3 loop spans 12 amino acids. The CDR3 sequence is CASSQDMSEQFF. In DNA, the CDR3 is TGCGCCAGCAGCCAAGATATGAGTGAGCAGTTCTTC.

The chain links TRBV6-1 to TRBJ1-2; D remains ambiguous. Germline CDR1 reads MNHNS; CDR2 reads SASEGT. The CDR3 length is 12 residues. Trimming left V 3 bases short and J 8 bases short, with 10 bases between. As DNA, the CDR3 is TGTGCCAGCAGTGAGCGCGAGAGGGGCTACACCTTC. Encoded protein: CASSERERGYTF.

The chain is built from TRBV7-2 and TRBJ1-2; TRBD1 matches 7 bases. This CDR3 is built from 14 residues. The junction had 8 bases not matched to a gene; V was cut back by 2 bases and J by 8 bases. CDR1 is SGHTA, CDR2 FQGNSA, per germline. The CDR3 DNA reads as TGTGCCAGCAGCTTATGGGAACAGGGGAAGGGCTACACCTTC. It translates to CASSLWEQGKGYTF.

This clonotype occurred many times. The genes are TRBV12-3 or TRBV12-4 and TRBJ2-7, with 7 bases lining up with TRBD1. CDR3 length: 15 residues. V lost 5 bases and J lost 2; bases outside the gene matches: 9. The CDR3 DNA is TGTGCCAGCAGTCGTGACAGGGCCAAGGCCTACGAGCAGTACTTC. Translation: CASSRDRAKAYEQYF.